This T cell receptor (beta chain) appears in the sequencing data of a study of blood T cell repertoires in COVID-19. Study background: COVID-19 samples, acute and convalescent, were from the United States, Italy and Spain.

Concerning this clone: Within the sample, other DNA sequences also encode this same CDR3.

The germline gives CDR1 LNHDA, CDR2 SQIVND (reference sequence). Losses at the gene ends were 5 bases for V and 8 bases for J; bases not matched to a gene: 3. The CDR3 spans 12 residues. The method was immunoSEQ multiplex PCR; TCRdb's version includes in-frame clones alone and lacks a portion of them. Seen here are around 150,000 clones, more than 75% observed once, and the top ten hold 15% to 20%. Sequences were obtained from peripheral blood. The TCR comes from a man aged 55 to 70 with active or convalescent COVID-19. This chain connects TRBV19 to TRBJ1-2, with 9 bases matching TRBD1. The CDR3 loop reads CASSYTGGGYTF. The CDR3 region has the DNA TGTGCCAGTAGTTATACAGGGGGCGGCTACACCTTC.